Following are 32 T cell receptor beta chains from one sample sequenced in a study of shared clonotypes between healthy human individuals. The naive CD8 subset, CD45RO-negative cells positively selected for CCR7, excluded terminally differentiated effector memory CD45RA+ cells. Data came from immunoSEQ multiplex PCR; TCRdb stores just in-frame clones and leaves some out. Altogether hundreds of thousands of clones are present, about 91% being singletons, with the ten largest covering approximately 24%. The source material was naive CD8+ T cells sorted from blood. These receptors all come from a man aged 25-45 years in good health.

This chain joins TRBV7-9 and TRBJ2-5, with unresolved D. This CDR3 contains 14 residues. Trimming left V 5 bases short and J 7 bases short, with 17 bases between. Germline V gene data show CDR1 as SEHNR and CDR2 as FQNEAQ (reference sequence). The CDR3 protein is CASSETVRGGTQYF. In nucleotides, the CDR3 is TGTGCCAGCAGCGAGACGGTCCGCGGTGGGACCCAGTACTTC.

V is TRBV27 and J is TRBJ2-6; tentative D call: TRBD2 (5 bases). This CDR3 spans 13 amino acids. The V end lost 7 bases, the J end lost 2 bases, and 6 bases lay between the germline ends. The germline V gene encodes CDR1 MNHEY and CDR2 SMNVEV (reference sequence). The CDR3 nucleotides read TGTGCCAGCACGGGGACTGGGGCCAACGTCCTGACTTTC. It encodes CASTGTGANVLTF.

The chain is built from TRBV27 and TRBJ2-3; maybe TRBD1 (6 bases). The CDR3 has 16 residues. With 3 bases removed from V and 4 bases from J, the gap between germline ends came to 17 bases. Germline V gene sequence: CDR1 MNHEY, CDR2 SMNVEV (reference sequence). DNA of the CDR3: TGTGCCAGCAGTTTGTTGGGACACCGAGGCCCAGATACGCAGTATTTT. Protein product: CASSLLGHRGPDTQYF.

V gene TRBV7-9 combines with J gene TRBJ1-4; no definite D call. Germline loops: CDR1 SEHNR, CDR2 FQNEAQ (reference sequence). The CDR3 has 14 residues. Trimming removed 1 base from V and 5 bases from J, with 8 bases in between. Here the CDR3 reads CASSLDTLNEKLFF. The DNA of the CDR3 is TGTGCCAGCAGCTTAGATACCTTGAATGAAAAACTGTTTTTT. Full variable domain (rest looked up from reference TRBV7-9 and TRBJ1-4): DTGVSQNPRHKITKRGQNVTFRCDPISEHNRLYWYRQTLGQGPEFLTYFQNEAQLEKSRLLSDRFSAERPKGSFSTLEIQRTEQGDSAMYLCASSLDTLNEKLFFGSGTQLSVL.

This chain links TRBV29-1 with TRBJ2-2; the D is unclear. The CDR3 runs to 13 residues. Germline V CDR1 and CDR2: SQVTM, ANQGSEA. Trimming cost V 7 bases and J 1 base, with 10 bases left between them. CDR3 sequence (DNA): TGCAGCGGGGCGGCGGTGAACACCGGGGAGCTGTTTTTT. As protein: CSGAAVNTGELFF.

V usage is TRBV7-3 and J usage is TRBJ2-7; D unresolved. V gave up 5 bases and J gave up 6 bases, with 14 bases separating them. The CDR3 covers 13 residues. Germline lookup yields CDR1 SGHTA and CDR2 FQGTGA. This CDR3 is CASSPYVRTEQYF. In DNA, the CDR3 is TGTGCCAGCAGCCCCTACGTCCGGACCGAGCAGTACTTC.

Turning to this clone: A much larger clone is a single base away; this may be a read error. The chain uses TRBV7-9 and TRBJ2-7, with D possibly called TRBD1 or TRBD2 (6 bases each). V was trimmed by 6 bases and J by 3 bases, leaving 12 bases between them. Germline V lookup: CDR1 SEHNR, CDR2 FQNEAQ (reference sequence). The CDR3 runs to 13 residues. In nucleotides, the CDR3 is TGTGCCAGCAGTCCGGGGGCCGACTACGAGCAGTACTTC. This translates into CASSPGADYEQYF.

This clone has a handful of counts. The gene calls are TRBV25-1 and TRBJ2-5; unclear D gene. The germline V gene has CDR1 MGHDK and CDR2 SYGVNS. This CDR3 comprises 13 residues. Trimming shortened V by 3 bases and J by 4 bases, and 9 bases separated the two germline ends. The chain's CDR3 is CASSEKIRETQYF. The CDR3 DNA is TGTGCCAGCAGTGAGAAGATCCGAGAGACCCAGTACTTC.

V and J are TRBV29-1 and TRBJ2-2; D might be TRBD2 (5 bases). Germline V gene sequence: CDR1 SQVTM, CDR2 ANQGSEA. The V gene lost 3 bases and the J gene lost 2 bases, with 10 bases spanning the gap. The CDR3 is 14 amino acids. The CDR3 DNA reads TGCAGCGTTGATCTCCGGGGAAACACCGGGGAGCTGTTTTTT. The encoded protein is CSVDLRGNTGELFF.

This sequence joins TRBV10-1 and TRBJ1-1; weak D call: TRBD1 (6 bases). Trimming took 4 bases from V and 0 from J, leaving 9 bases between them. This CDR3 is 14 amino acids long. CDR1 is WNHNN and CDR2 is SYGVQD in the germline V gene (reference sequence). The CDR3 sequence: CASSADRMNTEAFF. CDR3 in DNA: TGCGCCAGCAGTGCAGACAGGATGAACACTGAAGCTTTCTTT.

V usage is TRBV9 and J usage is TRBJ2-6; no firm D call. The CDR3 spans 21 residues. In germline, CDR1 is SGDLS, CDR2 YYNGEE. V lost 0 bases to trimming and J lost 0 bases, with 22 bases between them. The CDR3 loop is CASSVATDVSAHPSGANVLTF. CDR3 DNA sequence: TGTGCCAGCAGCGTAGCAACGGACGTGTCCGCTCATCCCTCTGGGGCCAACGTCCTGACTTTC.

The chain carries TRBV7-9 and TRBJ1-2; a possible D gene is TRBD1 (5 bases). Trimming left V 8 bases short and J 4 bases short, with 17 bases between. The CDR3 runs to 14 residues. From germline, CDR1 is SEHNR and CDR2 FQNEAQ (reference sequence). In DNA, the CDR3 is TGTGCCAGCGAACCGGGGACGGCGACCTATGGCTACACCTTC. Residues: CASEPGTATYGYTF.

The chain uses TRBV5-6 and TRBJ2-1; 8 bases align to TRBD2. The CDR3 covers 15 residues. Germline V CDR1 and CDR2: SGHDT, YYEEEE. The junction had 8 bases not matched to a gene; V was cut back by 7 bases and J by 2 bases. The chain's CDR3 is CASWVLAGTYNEQFF. As DNA, the CDR3 is TGTGCCAGCTGGGTTTTAGCGGGGACCTACAATGAGCAGTTCTTC.

The CDR3 region has the DNA TGTGCCAGCAGCGCGGGAGCGTGGAACGAGCAGTACTTC. Its protein is CASSAGAWNEQYF. The V gene is TRBV9, the J gene TRBJ2-7, with D possibly TRBD2 on 6 matching bases. V lost 3 bases and J lost 5, with 12 bases in between. Per germline, CDR1 SGDLS and CDR2 YYNGEE. The CDR3 has 13 amino acids.

The chain carries TRBV7-6 and TRBJ1-2, with a weak D call TRBD1 (5 bases). V was pared by 2 bases and J by 6 bases, with 10 bases between. Germline V gene lookup returns CDR1 SGHVS and CDR2 FNYEAQ. CDR3 length equals 13 residues. The CDR3 bases are TGTGCCAGCAGCTTAAAAGTAGGGGATGGCTACACCTTC. Amino acid sequence: CASSLKVGDGYTF. Drawing the rest from reference TRBV7-6 and TRBJ1-2, the complete variable domain is GAGVSQSPRYKVTKRGQDVALRCDPISGHVSLYWYRQALGQGPEFLTYFNYEAQQDKSGLPNDRFSAERPEGSISTLTIQRTEQRDSAMYRCASSLKVGDGYTFGSGTRLTVV.

The V gene is TRBV29-1, the J gene TRBJ2-3, with 7 bases lining up with TRBD1. There are 14 residues in the CDR3. CDR1 is SQVTM and CDR2 is ANQGSEA in the germline V gene. V trimming: 5 bases; J trimming: 2 bases; junction bases outside the gene matches: 7. As DNA, the CDR3 is TGCAGCGTTCCGGGACAGATACCCACAGATACGCAGTATTTT. Encoded protein: CSVPGQIPTDTQYF.

The chain combines TRBV18 with TRBJ2-7; 7 bases line up with TRBD2. The J segment lost 0 bases and the V segment lost 1 base, leaving 18 bases of the junction unmatched. Germline values: CDR1 KGHSH, CDR2 LQKENI. The CDR3 has 20 residues. The CDR3 DNA sequence: TGTGCCAGCTCACCACGGTATGATCGGGAGGTTAACGCCCTCTCCTACGAGCAGTACTTC. Encoded protein: CASSPRYDREVNALSYEQYF.

The V call is TRBV5-1, the J call TRBJ2-2; tentatively, D is TRBD1 (6 bases). The CDR3 extends over 18 amino acids. The germline V and J ends were trimmed by 0 bases and 3 bases, with 18 bases remaining between them. Germline V gene data show CDR1 as SGHRS and CDR2 as YFSETQ. The CDR3 coding sequence is TGCGCCAGCAGCTTGGACAGGGACCAAACTTACGACACCGGGGAGCTGTTTTTT. This codes for CASSLDRDQTYDTGELFF.

The V and J genes are TRBV28 and TRBJ2-2; the match to TRBD1 covers 7 bases. Germline assignment: CDR1 MDHEN and CDR2 SYDVKM. CDR3 length: 15 residues. With 7 bases clipped from V and 4 bases from J, the junction kept 9 bases outside the gene matches. CDR3: CASTFEQGITGELFF. CDR3 sequence (DNA): TGTGCCAGCACGTTTGAACAGGGGATCACCGGGGAGCTGTTTTTT.

This clone is a singleton in its sample. The chain joins TRBV7-9 to TRBJ2-1, with 12 bases that match TRBD2. J lost 4 bases, V lost 4 bases, and 5 bases had no gene match. This CDR3 has 16 amino acids. Germline loops: CDR1 SEHNR, CDR2 FQNEAQ (reference sequence). CDR3 nucleotide sequence: TGTGCCAGCAGCTCCCCGACTAGCGGGAGATACAATGAGCAGTTCTTC. Translated: CASSSPTSGRYNEQFF.

The rearrangement uses TRBV7-8 and TRBJ2-3, with 8 bases matching TRBD2. With V trimmed by 1 base and J by 0 bases, 9 bases remained unmatched. Germline CDR1 is SGHVS and CDR2 is FQNEAQ. The CDR3 is 18 amino acids. In nucleotides, the CDR3 is TGTGCCAGCAGCTTAGAAGGGGTAGCGGGGTTTAGCACAGATACGCAGTATTTT. It yields the protein CASSLEGVAGFSTDTQYF.

V is TRBV11-2 and J is TRBJ2-1; 10 bases are a match to TRBD2. Germline CDR1 is SGHAT and CDR2 is FQNNGV. After removal of 5 bases from V and 8 bases from J, the junction contained 18 bases not matched to a gene. This CDR3 comprises 18 residues. In nucleotides, the CDR3 is TGTGCCAGCAGCATGAAACCAGGAGCGGGAGGGCCTAGGGATGAGCAGTTCTTC. Translation gives CASSMKPGAGGPRDEQFF.

This chain joins TRBV7-8 and TRBJ2-2; D gene unclear. This CDR3 comprises 15 residues. Trimming cost V 2 bases and J 3 bases, with 10 bases left between them. CDR1 and CDR2 (germline): SGHVS, FQNEAQ. CDR3 DNA sequence: TGTGCCAGCAGCTTATTGTCCGCCGACACCGGGGAGCTGTTTTTT. Encoded protein: CASSLLSADTGELFF.

V and J are TRBV6-4 and TRBJ2-7, with 8 bases aligning to TRBD1. With 1 base clipped from V and 1 base from J, the junction kept 6 bases outside the gene matches. The CDR3 covers 16 residues. Germline V gene sequence: CDR1 MRHNA, CDR2 SNTAGT. The CDR3 sequence: CASSDYRTGPSYEQYF. CDR3 DNA: TGTGCCAGCAGTGACTACAGGACAGGGCCTTCCTACGAGCAGTACTTC.

CDR3 residues: CASSLSGANYEQYF. The CDR3 DNA sequence: TGTGCCAGCAGTTTATCTGGGGCAAACTACGAGCAGTACTTC. The chain joins TRBV27 to TRBJ2-7, with D maybe TRBD1 (5 bases). Trimming removed 0 bases at V and 3 bases at J, with 9 bases between. The CDR3 has 14 amino acids. Germline loops: CDR1 MNHEY, CDR2 SMNVEV (reference sequence).

The J gene is TRBJ2-5, the V gene TRBV27, with D uncertain. Germline CDR1 reads MNHEY; CDR2 reads SMNVEV (reference sequence). Trimming shortened V by 5 bases and J by 3 bases, and 7 bases separated the two germline ends. The length of the CDR3 is 12 residues. The CDR3 region is CASSGDKETQYF. The DNA of the CDR3 is TGTGCCAGCAGTGGAGACAAAGAGACCCAGTACTTC.

This clone was detected once. The rearrangement links TRBV5-5 to TRBJ1-1; no firm D call. Germline V gene lookup returns CDR1 SGHKS and CDR2 YYEKEE (reference sequence). CDR3 size: 15 residues. Trimming left V 2 bases short and J 6 bases short, with 17 bases between. The CDR3 loop reads CASSLTEGAGPEAFF. DNA of the CDR3: TGTGCCAGCAGCTTAACTGAAGGTGCTGGACCTGAAGCTTTCTTT.

V and J are TRBV7-9 and TRBJ2-2; 10 bases agree with TRBD2. CDR1 and CDR2 (germline): SEHNR, FQNEAQ (reference sequence). The CDR3 covers 16 residues. Trimming took 6 bases from V and 1 from J; bases not matched to a gene: 5. For the CDR3, the DNA is TGTGCCAGCAGGCCTACTAGCGGGATGAACACCGGGGAGCTGTTTTTT. Protein sequence: CASRPTSGMNTGELFF.

The chain links TRBV10-1 to TRBJ2-1; no clear D. Germline loops: CDR1 WNHNN, CDR2 SYGVQD (reference sequence). V lost 3 bases and J 6 bases, leaving 15 bases between the germline ends. CDR3 length: 15 residues. The CDR3 is CASSDQWEWGNEQFF. CDR3 sequence (DNA): TGCGCCAGCAGTGACCAGTGGGAATGGGGCAATGAGCAGTTCTTC.

This clone was detected a few times. J is TRBJ1-1 and V is TRBV2; no clear D. The CDR3 is made up of 12 amino acids. Germline V gene lookup returns CDR1 SNHLY and CDR2 FYNNEI. V was pared by 6 bases and J by 0 bases, with 5 bases between. CDR3 DNA: TGTGCCAGCAGGCAGATGAACACTGAAGCTTTCTTT. Amino acid sequence: CASRQMNTEAFF.

In regard to this clone: Other DNA sequences in this sample translate to the same CDR3. The chain joins TRBV30 to TRBJ2-7; no clear D. The CDR3 is made up of 11 amino acids. V was pared by 0 bases and J by 5 bases, with 5 bases between. Per germline, CDR1 GTSNPN and CDR2 SVGIG (reference sequence). DNA for the CDR3: TGTGCCTGGAGTGTATTGAACGAGCAGTACTTC. It is translated as CAWSVLNEQYF. Full variable domain (outside the CDR3, taken from reference TRBV30 and TRBJ2-7): SQTIHQWPATLVQPVGSPLSLECTVEGTSNPNLYWYRQAAGRGLQLLFYSVGIGQISSEVPQNLSASRPQDRQFILSSKKLLLSDSGFYLCAWSVLNEQYFGPGTRLTVT.

This clone was detected once. This chain joins TRBV6-5 and TRBJ2-3, with TRBD1 matching over 9 bases. Per germline, CDR1 MNHEY and CDR2 SVGAGI. Trimming at V came to 4 bases and at J to 5 bases, leaving 10 bases not matched to a gene. This CDR3 has 16 residues. The DNA for the CDR3 is TGTGCCAGCAGTTCTATATCCGGGACAGGGAGAGATACGCAGTATTTT. Translating gives CASSSISGTGRDTQYF.